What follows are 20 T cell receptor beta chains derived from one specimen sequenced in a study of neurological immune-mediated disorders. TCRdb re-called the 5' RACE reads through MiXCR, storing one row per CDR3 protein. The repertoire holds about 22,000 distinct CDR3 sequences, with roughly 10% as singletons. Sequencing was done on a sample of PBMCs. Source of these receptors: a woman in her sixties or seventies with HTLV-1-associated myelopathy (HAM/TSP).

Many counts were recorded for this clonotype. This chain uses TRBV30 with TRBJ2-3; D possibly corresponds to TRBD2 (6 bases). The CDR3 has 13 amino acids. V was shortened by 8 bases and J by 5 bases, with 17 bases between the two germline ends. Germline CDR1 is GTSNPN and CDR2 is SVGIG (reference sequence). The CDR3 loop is CARGSSLGDTQYF. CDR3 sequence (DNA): TGTGCCCGGGGGAGTTCCCTTGGAGATACGCAGTATTTT.

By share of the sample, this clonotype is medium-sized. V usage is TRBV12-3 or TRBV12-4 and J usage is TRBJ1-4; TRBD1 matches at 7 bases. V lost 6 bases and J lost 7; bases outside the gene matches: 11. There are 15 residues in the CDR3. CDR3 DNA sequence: TGTGCCAGCAGGGCCGACAGGGTAGGGAGTGAAAAACTGTTTTTT. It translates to CASRADRVGSEKLFF.

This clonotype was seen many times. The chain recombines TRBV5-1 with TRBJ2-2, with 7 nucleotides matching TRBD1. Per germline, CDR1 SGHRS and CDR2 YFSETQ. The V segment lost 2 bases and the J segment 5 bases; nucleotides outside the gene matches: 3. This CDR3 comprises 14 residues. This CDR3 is CASSFSQGTGELFF. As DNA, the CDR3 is TGCGCCAGCAGCTTTTCACAGGGGACCGGGGAGCTGTTTTTT.

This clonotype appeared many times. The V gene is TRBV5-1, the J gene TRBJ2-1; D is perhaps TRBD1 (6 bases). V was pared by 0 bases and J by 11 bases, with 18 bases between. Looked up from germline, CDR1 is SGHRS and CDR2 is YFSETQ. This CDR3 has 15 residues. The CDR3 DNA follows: TGCGCCAGCAGCTTGGAGAATTTCAGGGGTTCACAGCAGTTCTTC. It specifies CASSLENFRGSQQFF.

This chain's CDR3 is CASSQPDTLNEKLFF. The CDR3 DNA sequence: TGTGCCAGCAGCCAACCGGACACCCTGAATGAAAAACTGTTTTTT. The chain combines TRBV4-2 with TRBJ1-4, with D possibly being TRBD1 (5 bases). V was pared by 2 bases and J by 5 bases, with 12 bases between. The CDR3 runs 15 residues. Germline V gives CDR1 LGHNA, CDR2 YNFKEQ.

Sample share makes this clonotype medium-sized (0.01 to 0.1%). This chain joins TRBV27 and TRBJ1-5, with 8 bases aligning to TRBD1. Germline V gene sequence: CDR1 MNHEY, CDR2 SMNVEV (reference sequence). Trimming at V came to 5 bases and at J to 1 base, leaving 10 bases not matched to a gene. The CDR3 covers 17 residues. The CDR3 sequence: CASSTRVTGGSNQPQHF. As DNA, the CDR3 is TGTGCCAGCAGTACCCGGGTAACAGGGGGAAGCAATCAGCCCCAGCATTTT.

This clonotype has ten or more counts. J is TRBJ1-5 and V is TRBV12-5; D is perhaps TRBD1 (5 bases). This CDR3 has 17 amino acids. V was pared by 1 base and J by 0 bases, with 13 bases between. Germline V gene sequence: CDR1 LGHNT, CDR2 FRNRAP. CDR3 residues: CASGLDRSGYSNQPQHF. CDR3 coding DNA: TGTGCTAGTGGTTTGGACAGGAGTGGCTATAGCAATCAGCCCCAGCATTTT. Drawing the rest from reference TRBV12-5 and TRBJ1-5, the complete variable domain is DARVTQTPRHKVTEMGQEVTMRCQPILGHNTVFWYRQTMMQGLELLAYFRNRAPLDDSGMPKDRFSAEMPDATLATLKIQPSEPRDSAVYFCASGLDRSGYSNQPQHFGDGTRLSIL.

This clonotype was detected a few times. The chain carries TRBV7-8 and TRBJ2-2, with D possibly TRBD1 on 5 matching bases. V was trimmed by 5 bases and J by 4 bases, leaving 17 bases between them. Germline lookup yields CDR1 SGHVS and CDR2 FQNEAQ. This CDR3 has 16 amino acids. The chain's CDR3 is CASSHPGRVSTGELFF. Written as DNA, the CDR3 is TGTGCCAGCAGCCACCCCGGCAGGGTGAGCACCGGGGAGCTGTTTTTT.

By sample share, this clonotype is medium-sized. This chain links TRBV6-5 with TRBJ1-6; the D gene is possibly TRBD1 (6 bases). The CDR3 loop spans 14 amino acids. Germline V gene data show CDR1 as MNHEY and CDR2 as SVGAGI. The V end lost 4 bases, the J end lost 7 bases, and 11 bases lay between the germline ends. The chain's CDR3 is CASSSVTGNSPLHF. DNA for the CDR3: TGTGCCAGCAGTTCCGTAACAGGGAATTCACCCCTCCACTTT.

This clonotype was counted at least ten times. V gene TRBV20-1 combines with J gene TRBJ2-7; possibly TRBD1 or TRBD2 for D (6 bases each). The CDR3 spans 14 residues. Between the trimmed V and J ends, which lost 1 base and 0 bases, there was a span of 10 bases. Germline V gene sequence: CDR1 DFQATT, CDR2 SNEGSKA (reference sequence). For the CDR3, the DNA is TGCAGTGCTAGAGGGGGGGCAAACTCCTACGAGCAGTACTTC. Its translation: CSARGGANSYEQYF.

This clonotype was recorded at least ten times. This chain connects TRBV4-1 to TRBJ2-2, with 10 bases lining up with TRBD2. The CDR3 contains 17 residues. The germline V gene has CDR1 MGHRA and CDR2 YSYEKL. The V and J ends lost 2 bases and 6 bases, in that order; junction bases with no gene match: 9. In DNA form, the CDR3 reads TGCGCCAGCAGCCAAACCGCAGCGGGGGGGCTTCCCGGGGAGCTGTTTTTT. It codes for CASSQTAAGGLPGELFF.

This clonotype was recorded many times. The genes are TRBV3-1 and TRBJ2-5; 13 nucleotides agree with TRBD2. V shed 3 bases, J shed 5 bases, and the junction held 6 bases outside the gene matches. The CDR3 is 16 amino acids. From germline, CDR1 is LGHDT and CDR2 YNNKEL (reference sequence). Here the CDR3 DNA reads TGTGCCAGCAGCCATGTACTAGCGGGGGGGCGGGAGACCCAGTACTTC. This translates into CASSHVLAGGRETQYF.

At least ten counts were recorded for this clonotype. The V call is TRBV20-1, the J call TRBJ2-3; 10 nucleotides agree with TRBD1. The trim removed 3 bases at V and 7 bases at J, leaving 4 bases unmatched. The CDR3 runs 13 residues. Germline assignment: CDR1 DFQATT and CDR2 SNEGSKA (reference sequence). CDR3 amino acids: CSASDRGLNTQYF. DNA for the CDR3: TGCAGTGCTAGTGACAGGGGGCTTAATACGCAGTATTTT.

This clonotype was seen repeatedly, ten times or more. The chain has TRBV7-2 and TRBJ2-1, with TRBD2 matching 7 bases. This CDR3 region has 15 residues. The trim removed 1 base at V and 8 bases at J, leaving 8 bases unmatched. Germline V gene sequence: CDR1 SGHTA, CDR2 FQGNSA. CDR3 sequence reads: CASSLGGGGFYEQFF. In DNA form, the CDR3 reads TGTGCCAGCAGCTTAGGAGGCGGGGGATTCTATGAGCAGTTCTTC.

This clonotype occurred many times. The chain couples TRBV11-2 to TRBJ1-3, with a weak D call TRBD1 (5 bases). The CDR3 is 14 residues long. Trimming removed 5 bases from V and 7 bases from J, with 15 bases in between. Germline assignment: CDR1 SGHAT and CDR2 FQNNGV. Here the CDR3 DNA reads TGTGCCAGCAGCACAATCGCAGGGCGGAACACCATATATTTT. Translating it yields CASSTIAGRNTIYF.

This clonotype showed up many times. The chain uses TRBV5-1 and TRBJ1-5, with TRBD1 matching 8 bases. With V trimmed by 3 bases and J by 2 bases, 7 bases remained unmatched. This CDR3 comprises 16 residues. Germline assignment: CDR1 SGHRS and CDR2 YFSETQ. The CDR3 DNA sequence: TGCGCCAGCAGCTACGGACAGGGTGAAGGCAATCAGCCCCAGCATTTT. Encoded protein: CASSYGQGEGNQPQHF.

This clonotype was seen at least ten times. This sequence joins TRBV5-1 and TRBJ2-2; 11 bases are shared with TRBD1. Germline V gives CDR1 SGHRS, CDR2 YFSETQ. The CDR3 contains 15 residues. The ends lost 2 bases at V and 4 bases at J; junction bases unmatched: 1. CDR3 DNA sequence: TGCGCCAGCAGCTTCGGACAGGGGGCCACCGGGGAGCTGTTTTTT. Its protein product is CASSFGQGATGELFF.

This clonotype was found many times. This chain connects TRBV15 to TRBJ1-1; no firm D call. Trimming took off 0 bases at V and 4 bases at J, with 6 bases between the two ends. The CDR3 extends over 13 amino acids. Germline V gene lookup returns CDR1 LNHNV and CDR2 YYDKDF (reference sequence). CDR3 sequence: CATSRDRGTEAFF. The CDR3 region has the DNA TGTGCCACCAGCAGAGATCGGGGCACTGAAGCTTTCTTT. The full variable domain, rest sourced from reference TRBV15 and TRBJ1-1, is DAMVIQNPRYQVTQFGKPVTLSCSQTLNHNVMYWYQQKSSQAPKLLFHYYDKDFNNEADTPDNFQSRRPNTSFCFLDIRSPGLGDTAMYLCATSRDRGTEAFFGQGTRLTVV.

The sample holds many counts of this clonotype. The CDR3 DNA sequence: TGTGCCAGCTCCGGTGCGGGCCAACAAGGGGAAAAACTGTTTTTT. Amino acids: CASSGAGQQGEKLFF. The gene calls are TRBV18 and TRBJ1-4; D is unresolved. Germline-derived CDR1 and CDR2 are KGHSH and LQKENI. V shed 6 bases and J shed 8 bases, with 19 bases lying between them. The CDR3 sequence is 15 residues long. The whole variable domain, filled in from reference TRBV18 and TRBJ1-4, reads NAGVMQNPRHLVRRRGQEARLRCSPMKGHSHVYWYRQLPEEGLKFMVYLQKENIIDESGMPKERFSAEFPKEGPSILRIQQVVRGDSAAYFCASSGAGQQGEKLFFGSGTQLSVL.

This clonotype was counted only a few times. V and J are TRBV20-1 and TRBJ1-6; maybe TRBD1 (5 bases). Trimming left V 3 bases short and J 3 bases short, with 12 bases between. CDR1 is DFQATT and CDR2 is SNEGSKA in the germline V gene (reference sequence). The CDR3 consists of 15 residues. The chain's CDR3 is CSASSGGGYNSPLHF. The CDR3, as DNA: TGCAGTGCTAGTTCCGGGGGAGGCTATAATTCACCCCTCCACTTT.